This T cell receptor beta chain was documented in a study of OX40 agonist ivuxolimab in advanced cancers. Regarding the study as a whole: Relative to CD4+, CD8+ T cells held more expanded clones on average.

Data came from immunoSEQ multiplex PCR; TCRdb stores just in-frame clones and leaves some out. The sample carries around 53,000 clones, about 83% recorded once. Germline V CDR1 and CDR2: MNHNY, SVGAGI (reference sequence). The CDR3 consists of 13 residues. With 2 bases removed from V and 3 bases from J, the gap between germline ends came to 7 bases. This clone came up once. Its antigen is unidentified. The receptor was derived from an adult with an advanced solid tumor such as melanoma, head and neck, liver or kidney cancer. V is TRBV6-6 and J is TRBJ1-1, with unresolved D. Sequencing used CD4+ or CD8+ T cells sorted from blood, obtained in a trial of the OX40 agonist ivuxolimab. This CDR3 is CASSYGPYTEAFF. The CDR3 DNA sequence: TGTGCCAGCAGTTACGGCCCTTACACTGAAGCTTTCTTT.